This entry features one T cell receptor (beta chain) sequence. The repertoire was sequenced with immunoSEQ multiplex PCR; TCRdb's copy has only in-frame clones and lacks some. The sample lists about 160,000 clones, 82% seen once, with around 7% in the top ten. Germline lookup yields CDR1 LNHDA and CDR2 SQIVND (reference sequence). This CDR3 spans 13 amino acids. The J segment lost 8 bases and the V segment lost 7 bases, leaving 7 bases of the junction unmatched. The entry originates in a study of blood T cell repertoires in COVID-19. The Seattle patients joined while their infection was active and were tracked longitudinally afterward.

The V call is TRBV19, the J call TRBJ2-1, with TRBD1 identical over 8 bases. The sequence came from a woman aged 40 to 49 with COVID-19, enrolled during active disease. Sequencing was performed on peripheral blood. The CDR3 reads CASTSDRGYEQFF. The CDR3, as DNA: TGTGCCAGTACCTCCGACAGGGGCTATGAGCAGTTCTTC.